The 17 T cell receptor beta chains below come from one sample, sequenced in a study of cytomegalovirus exposure and HLA in healthy donors listed by TCRdb under 2017. Library preparation employed the immunoSEQ multiplex PCR assay. As stored in TCRdb, this immuneACCESS dataset retains in-frame rearrangements with V and J assigned. A fraction of the clones does not appear; measured against another copy, unresolved V genes explain less than half of the discrepancy, and the remainder lacks a known reason. The sample has roughly 260,000 clones on record, just under 90% of them singletons. The ten largest make up around 3% of the sample. The specimen was PBMCs. Receptor source: a man younger than 35 in good health and CMV-seronegative.

The chain uses TRBV7-2 and TRBJ2-7; D is perhaps TRBD2 (6 bases). CDR1 SGHTA and CDR2 FQGNSA come from the germline V gene. The V end was cut by 5 bases, the J end by 5 bases, with 19 bases between. The CDR3 contains 15 residues. The CDR3 is CASSLDGTLGDEQYF. CDR3 nucleotide sequence: TGTGCCAGCAGCCTCGACGGGACTCTAGGCGACGAGCAGTACTTC.

J is TRBJ2-1 and V is TRBV19, with 10 bases matching TRBD2. This CDR3 comprises 15 residues. Trimming removed 5 bases from V and 2 bases from J; junction bases left unmatched: 3. Per germline, CDR1 LNHDA and CDR2 SQIVND (reference sequence). As DNA, the CDR3 is TGTGCCAGTAGTTGGCTAGCGGGAGCCTACAATGAGCAGTTCTTC. This gives the protein CASSWLAGAYNEQFF.

This clone occurred once. The chain links TRBV5-4 to TRBJ1-2; 10 positions agree with TRBD1. Trimming cost V 4 bases and J 4 bases; bases outside gene matches: 13. This CDR3 has 17 residues. Germline assignment: CDR1 SGHNT and CDR2 YYREEE (reference sequence). The CDR3 coding sequence is TGTGCCAGCAGCCCCGATGAAACCGGGACAGGGGTCTATGGCTACACCTTC. This codes for CASSPDETGTGVYGYTF.

The chain uses TRBV21-1 and TRBJ2-7; the D call TRBD1 from the table was never checked on the DNA. TRBV21-1 is annotated as a pseudogene. The CDR3 contains 14 residues. The CDR3, as DNA: TGTGCCACCCCGTTGGACAGGGACTCCTACGAGCAGTACTTC. Amino acid sequence: CATPLDRDSYEQYF.

A single count supports this clone. This rearrangement joins TRBV30 to TRBJ1-2, with 11 bases identical to TRBD1. With V trimmed by 2 bases and J by 8 bases, 13 bases remained unmatched. This CDR3 is 16 amino acids long. CDR1 GTSNPN and CDR2 SVGIG come from the germline V gene (reference sequence). CDR3 bases: TGTGCCTGGAGTCCGGGACAGGGGGGATTCTATAGAGGCTACACCTTC. This sequence encodes CAWSPGQGGFYRGYTF.

This clone was seen a few times. The chain joins TRBV2 to TRBJ2-7, with TRBD2 matching 10 bases. The germline gives CDR1 SNHLY, CDR2 FYNNEI. This CDR3 has 13 residues. Unmatched junction bases numbered 1, after V lost 7 bases and J lost 1 base. The CDR3 DNA sequence: TGTGCCAGCATACTAGCGGGATCCTACGAGCAGTACTTC. As protein: CASILAGSYEQYF.

The chain recombines TRBV11-2 with TRBJ2-1, with TRBD2 matching 7 bases. Germline CDR1 and CDR2: SGHAT and FQNNGV. J gave up 12 bases and V 4 bases, and 15 bases lay outside the gene matches. There are 15 residues in the CDR3. DNA for the CDR3: TGTGCCAGCAGCTCCCTCTCGAGGGCGGGAGAAGGGCAGTTCTTC. Protein: CASSSLSRAGEGQFF.

This clone was seen just once. V gene TRBV15 combines with J gene TRBJ1-5, with a possible D match to TRBD1 (5 bases). Germline V gives CDR1 LNHNV, CDR2 YYDKDF (reference sequence). Trimming removed 1 base from V and 6 bases from J, with 10 bases in between. The CDR3 extends over 14 amino acids. The CDR3 region is CATSRGGDSQPQHF. The CDR3 coding sequence is TGTGCCACCAGCAGAGGGGGGGATAGTCAGCCCCAGCATTTT. The full variable domain, in which reference TRBV15 and TRBJ1-5 provide the parts outside the CDR3, is DAMVIQNPRYQVTQFGKPVTLSCSQTLNHNVMYWYQQKSSQAPKLLFHYYDKDFNNEADTPDNFQSRRPNTSFCFLDIRSPGLGDTAMYLCATSRGGDSQPQHFGDGTRLSIL.

J is TRBJ2-7 and V is TRBV9; 8 bases line up with TRBD2. This CDR3 is 13 amino acids long. Germline loops: CDR1 SGDLS, CDR2 YYNGEE. With V trimmed by 10 bases and J by 3 bases, 9 bases remained unmatched. The CDR3 nucleotides read TGTGCCGGTATAGTGGGACTAGACTACGAGCAGTACTTC. Protein: CAGIVGLDYEQYF.

This clone appeared once. The gene calls are TRBV5-6 and TRBJ1-1; no clear D. Germline V gene lookup returns CDR1 SGHDT and CDR2 YYEEEE. Trimming stripped 4 bases from V and 0 bases from J, with 10 bases between. CDR3 length: 14 residues. The CDR3 DNA is TGTGCCAGCAGCCTGACACCCATGAACACTGAAGCTTTCTTT. Protein sequence: CASSLTPMNTEAFF. The variable domain in full, with the rest retrieved from reference TRBV5-6 and TRBJ1-1, is DAGVTQSPTHLIKTRGQQVTLRCSPKSGHDTVSWYQQALGQGPQFIFQYYEEEERQRGNFPDRFSGHQFPNYSSELNVNALLLGDSALYLCASSLTPMNTEAFFGQGTRLTVV.

This clone was detected only once. At the DNA level, this CDR3 is encoded by other sequences in the same sample as well. The rearrangement links TRBV4-3 to TRBJ2-7; maybe TRBD2 (5 bases). The V end was cut by 0 bases, the J end by 4 bases, with 10 bases between. The CDR3 is 14 amino acids. Germline-derived CDR1 and CDR2 are LGHNA and YSLEER. The CDR3 sequence is CASSQEAGGYEQYF. Here the CDR3 DNA reads TGCGCCAGCAGCCAAGAGGCGGGCGGGTACGAGCAGTACTTC.

This sequence joins TRBV5-1 and TRBJ2-3; 7 bases match TRBD2. V was clipped by 1 base and J by 1 base; unmatched bases: 3. Germline CDR1 and CDR2: SGHRS and YFSETQ. This CDR3 has 15 amino acids. As DNA, the CDR3 is TGCGCCAGCAGCTTGCCAGCGGGACGCACAGATACGCAGTATTTT. This codes for CASSLPAGRTDTQYF.

The V gene is TRBV19, the J gene TRBJ1-1, with TRBD1 matching over 7 bases. With V trimmed by 3 bases and J by 8 bases, 9 bases remained unmatched. Germline lookup yields CDR1 LNHDA and CDR2 SQIVND (reference sequence). The CDR3 has 14 amino acids. The CDR3 DNA reads TGTGCCAGTAGTATTCAGGGGGGATTGGGAGAAGCTTTCTTT. Its protein product is CASSIQGGLGEAFF.

CDR3 sequence (DNA): TGTGCCAGCAGATCCGGGTTAACTAATGAAAAACTGTTTTTT. Translated, it gives CASRSGLTNEKLFF. The chain joins TRBV6-5 to TRBJ1-4; unclear D gene. The germline gives CDR1 MNHEY, CDR2 SVGAGI. Trimming left V 6 bases short and J 1 base short, with 9 bases between. CDR3 length equals 14 residues.

This clone has only a few counts. This CDR3 is CASSLESYSNQPQHF. The CDR3 DNA reads as TGTGCCAGCAGCTTGGAGAGCTATAGCAATCAGCCCCAGCATTTT. The V call is TRBV5-6, the J call TRBJ1-5, with D uncertain. Per the germline V gene, CDR1 is SGHDT and CDR2 is YYEEEE. The CDR3 runs to 15 residues. The V and J ends lost 0 bases and 0 bases respectively, with 7 bases between them.

V and J are TRBV18 and TRBJ1-2; perhaps TRBD1 as D (5 bases). V lost 2 bases and J 4 bases, leaving 23 bases between the germline ends. The germline gives CDR1 KGHSH, CDR2 LQKENI. The CDR3 is made up of 18 amino acids. Here the CDR3 reads CASSPRAQGNPECYGYTF. CDR3 DNA: TGTGCCAGCTCACCAAGGGCCCAGGGTAACCCCGAATGCTATGGCTACACCTTC.

The chain uses TRBV5-1 and TRBJ1-1; tentatively, D is TRBD1 (6 bases). Germline V gene sequence: CDR1 SGHRS, CDR2 YFSETQ. The CDR3 consists of 14 residues. V was shortened by 4 bases and J by 5 bases, with 15 bases between the two germline ends. Written as DNA, the CDR3 is TGCGCCAGCAGCGCGGACAGTATGGGGACTGAAGCTTTCTTT. Residues: CASSADSMGTEAFF.